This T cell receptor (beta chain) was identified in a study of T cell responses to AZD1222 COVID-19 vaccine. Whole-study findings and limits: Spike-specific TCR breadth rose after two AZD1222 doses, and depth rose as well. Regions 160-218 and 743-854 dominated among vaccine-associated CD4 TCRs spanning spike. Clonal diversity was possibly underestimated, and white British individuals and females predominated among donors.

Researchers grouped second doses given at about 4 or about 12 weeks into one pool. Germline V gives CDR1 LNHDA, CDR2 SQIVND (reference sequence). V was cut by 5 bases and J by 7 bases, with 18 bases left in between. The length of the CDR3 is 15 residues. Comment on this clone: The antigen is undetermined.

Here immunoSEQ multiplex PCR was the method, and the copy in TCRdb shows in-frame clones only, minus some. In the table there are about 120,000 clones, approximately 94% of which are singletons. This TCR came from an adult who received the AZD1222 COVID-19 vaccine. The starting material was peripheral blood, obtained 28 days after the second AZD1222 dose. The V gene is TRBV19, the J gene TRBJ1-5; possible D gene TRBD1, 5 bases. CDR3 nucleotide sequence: TGTGCCAGTAGTCCCGGGACGGCTGGGGTACAGCCCCAGCATTTT. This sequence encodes CASSPGTAGVQPQHF.